This record covers a single T cell receptor (beta chain). The specificity of this receptor is unknown. A junction boundary mismatches the germline segment, possibly from a read error. Genomic DNA was extracted from sorted cells with the Quick-DNA Microprep Kit. Amplification of TCRbeta DNA was done with the immunoSEQ hsTCRbeta kit, following the protocol from the manufacturer. An Illumina MiSeq instrument was used to sequence the TCRbeta libraries. The study's processing was this. Removing out-of-frame sequences left 2,204,828 distinct TCRbeta sequences, an average of approximately 65,000 per individual. Two values were used to score each individual: the count of about 150 previously reported CMV-associated TCRbeta sequences and the total count of productive distinct TCRbeta sequences. A beta-binomial model was reimplemented in Python, and scikit-learn random forests with default parameters were trained on US cohort data. On the Belgian cohort, classifier performance was reported as the median AUC, along with percentile confidence intervals, across 10,000 bootstrap iterations. The source is immuneACCESS, and TCRdb retained only in-frame sequences with V and J called. Part of the clones is not carried over; for the studies checked, unresolved V genes explain less than half of this, and the remainder is unexplained. That table gives V, J and clone size, and the DNA gave D and trimming. The table for this sample lists around 53,000 clones; approximately 79% of them were counted only once. Jointly, the top ten make up 0.82% of the sample.

Single viable CD3+CD4+CD8-CD45RO+ cells were sorted as memory CD4+ T cells on a FACSAria II. To determine CMV serostatus, a Roche Elecsys assay was used that detects serum IgG against CMV pp150, pp28, p38 and p52. Following thawing, total CD4+ T cells were enriched through positive selection using CD4 magnetic microbeads. The samples came from a separate study whose specific focus was interrogating the CD4+ T cell memory repertoire. Peripheral blood mononuclear cells were isolated and cryopreserved according to standard operating procedures, and serum was kept at -80 degrees C. Staining used CD3-PerCP (BW264/56), CD4-APC (RPA-T4), CD45RO-PE (UCHT1) and CD8-Pacific Orange (3B5) antibodies, with Sytox blue excluding non-viable cells. The germline V gene yields MGHRA for CDR1 and YSYEKL for CDR2. The CDR3 numbers 11 residues from cysteine through phenylalanine. Of all the DNA, just the CDR3 is kept, 33 bases in frame from base 1.

This entry belongs to a study of memory CD4+ T cells and cytomegalovirus serostatus (dated by TCRdb to between 2018 and 2021). About the study as a whole: The cohort included approximately 35 healthy adults from Belgium, of whom 9 were CMV seropositive and approximately 25 were CMV seronegative. To replicate a published TCR-based CMV serostatus classifier, the study sequenced CD4+ memory TCRbeta repertoires from a Belgian cohort whose cytomegalovirus serostatus was known. The paper's findings and limits, for the study overall: Only CD4+CD45RO+ memory cells were sequenced, in contrast to the original study, in which naive and memory CD4+ and CD8+ populations were covered. The results were read as suggesting that the CMV-associated TCR signature is, for the most part, present in the CD4+ memory repertoire. Of fewer than 200 previously reported CMV-associated TCRbeta sequences, approximately 70 appeared in the CD4+ memory repertoires, each in one to five individuals. For CMV serostatus prediction, a median bootstrapped AUC of roughly 0.94 was reached with the original framework, and a median bootstrapped AUC of about 0.89 was reached with a US-trained random forest. The original-framework classifier achieved a median bootstrapped AUC of about 0.94 with a 95% CI of 0.76-1.00 on the Belgian cohort.

This receptor chain uses TRBV4-1 and TRBJ1-1; D gene: possibly TRBD1, on 5 matching bases. The TCR comes from an adult in good health and CMV-seronegative. What was sequenced was memory CD4+ T cells from blood. The CDR3 here reads CASSQDRPGTF. The DNA sequence follows: TGCGCCAGCAGCCAAGATCGGCCAGGGACCTTT.